The clone carrying this T cell receptor beta chain was counted ten times or more. Its cognate antigen is unknown. This sample was included in a study of Graves' ophthalmopathy and Graves' hyperthyroidism. Findings of the study overall: Blood repertoires reportedly contained most expanded thyroid clonotypes above 0.001 frequency. This model predicted ophthalmopathy progression (sensitivity around 71%, specificity 72.22%). From stable hyperthyroidism, ophthalmopathy was separated by a 13-signature model with 85% to 90% sensitivity and more than 75% specificity.

Amplified material comprised TCR beta CDR3 regions derived from RNA transcripts. The library came from an HTBI-primed first-round RT-PCR and a second-round multiplex PCR. Using its own MiXCR run on the multiplex PCR reads, TCRdb lists one record per CDR3 protein. Of roughly 420,000 distinct CDR3 sequences listed, under 25% are singletons. Trimming cost V 4 bases and J 7 bases, with 13 bases left between them. The CDR3 covers 13 residues. Germline V gene sequence: CDR1 MNHNS, CDR2 SASEGT. Material for sequencing was peripheral blood. The clonotype was recovered from a woman younger than 35 with stable Graves' hyperthyroidism. The chain links TRBV6-1 to TRBJ1-1; the D gene is possibly TRBD1 (5 bases). The CDR3 region has the DNA TGTGCCAGCAGTGTCTATGGGGGGTTTGAAGCTTTCTTT. Translation gives CASSVYGGFEAFF.